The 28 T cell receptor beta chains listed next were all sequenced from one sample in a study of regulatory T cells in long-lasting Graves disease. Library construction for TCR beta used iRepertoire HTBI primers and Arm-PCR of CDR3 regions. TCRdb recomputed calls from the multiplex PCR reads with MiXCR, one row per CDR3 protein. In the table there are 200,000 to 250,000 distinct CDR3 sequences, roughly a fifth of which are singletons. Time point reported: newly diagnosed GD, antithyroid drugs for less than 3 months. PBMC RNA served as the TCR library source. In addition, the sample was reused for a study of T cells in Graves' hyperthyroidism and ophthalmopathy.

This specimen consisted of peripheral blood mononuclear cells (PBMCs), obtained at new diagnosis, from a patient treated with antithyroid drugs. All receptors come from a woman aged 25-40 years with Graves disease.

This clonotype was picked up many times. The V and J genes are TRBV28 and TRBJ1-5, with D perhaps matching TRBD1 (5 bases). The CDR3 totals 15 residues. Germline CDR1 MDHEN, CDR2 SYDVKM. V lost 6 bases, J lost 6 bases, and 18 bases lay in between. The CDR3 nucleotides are TGTGCCAGCAGGAGGGGCCACCTCGAGATTCAGCCCCAGCATTTT. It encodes CASRRGHLEIQPQHF.

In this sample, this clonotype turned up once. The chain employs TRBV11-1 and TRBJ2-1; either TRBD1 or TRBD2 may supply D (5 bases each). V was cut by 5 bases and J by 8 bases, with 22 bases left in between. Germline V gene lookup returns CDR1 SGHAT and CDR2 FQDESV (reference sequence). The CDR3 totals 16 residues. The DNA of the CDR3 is TGTGCCAGCAGCCATGGGACCCTATGGGGTAATGATGAGCAGTTCTTC. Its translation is CASSHGTLWGNDEQFF.

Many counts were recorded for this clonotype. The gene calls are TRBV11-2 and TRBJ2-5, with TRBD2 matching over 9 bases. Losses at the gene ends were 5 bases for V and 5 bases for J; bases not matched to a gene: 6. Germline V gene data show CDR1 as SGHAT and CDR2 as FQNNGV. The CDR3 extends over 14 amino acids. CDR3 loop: CASSRRGGGETQYF. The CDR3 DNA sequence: TGTGCCAGCAGCCGGCGGGGGGGCGGGGAGACCCAGTACTTC. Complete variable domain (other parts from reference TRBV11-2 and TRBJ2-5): EAGVAQSPRYKIIEKRQSVAFWCNPISGHATLYWYQQILGQGPKLLIQFQNNGVVDDSQLPKDRFSAERLKGVDSTLKIQPAKLEDSAVYLCASSRRGGGETQYFGPGTRLLVL.

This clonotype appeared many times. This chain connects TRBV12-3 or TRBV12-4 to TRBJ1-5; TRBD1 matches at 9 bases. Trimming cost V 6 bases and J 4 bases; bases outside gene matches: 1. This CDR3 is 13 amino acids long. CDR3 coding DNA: TGTGCCAGCAGAGGGACAGGGAATCAGCCCCAGCATTTT. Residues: CASRGTGNQPQHF.

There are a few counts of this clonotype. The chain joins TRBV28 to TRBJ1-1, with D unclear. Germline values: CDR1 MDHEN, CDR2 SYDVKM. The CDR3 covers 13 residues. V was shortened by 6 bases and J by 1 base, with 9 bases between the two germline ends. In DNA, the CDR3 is TGTGCCAGCAGGTCGACGGGGAACACTGAAGCTTTCTTT. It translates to CASRSTGNTEAFF.

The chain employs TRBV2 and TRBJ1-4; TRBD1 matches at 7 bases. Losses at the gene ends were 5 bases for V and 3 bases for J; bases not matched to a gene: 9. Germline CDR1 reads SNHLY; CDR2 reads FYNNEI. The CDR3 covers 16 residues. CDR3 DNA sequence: TGTGCCAGCAGTACGGACAGGCAGAGAGCTAATGAAAAACTGTTTTTT. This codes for CASSTDRQRANEKLFF.

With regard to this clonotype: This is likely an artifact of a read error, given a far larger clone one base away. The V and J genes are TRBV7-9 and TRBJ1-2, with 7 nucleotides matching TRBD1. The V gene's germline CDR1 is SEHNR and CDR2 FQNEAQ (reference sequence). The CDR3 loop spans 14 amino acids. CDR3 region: CVSSADTGVRGYTF. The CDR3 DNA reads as TGTGTCAGCAGCGCGGATACAGGGGTTCGGGGCTACACCTTC.

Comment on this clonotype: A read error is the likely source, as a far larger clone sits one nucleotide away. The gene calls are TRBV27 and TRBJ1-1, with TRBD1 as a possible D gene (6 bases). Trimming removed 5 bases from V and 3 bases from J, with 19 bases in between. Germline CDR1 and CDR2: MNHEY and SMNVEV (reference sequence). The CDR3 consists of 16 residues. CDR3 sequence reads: CASSESSWRGDTEAFF. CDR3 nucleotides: TGTGCCAGCAGTGAGTCGAGCTGGAGGGGGGACACTGAAGCTTTCTTT.

CDR3 residues: CASSRTGSPRGEQFF. The CDR3 DNA follows: TGTGCCAGCAGCCGTACAGGGTCCCCTAGGGGTGAGCAGTTCTTC. This chain joins TRBV11-2 and TRBJ2-1; the D gene is possibly TRBD1 (6 bases). CDR1 is SGHAT and CDR2 is FQNNGV in the germline V gene. This CDR3 has 15 residues. Trimming pared 5 bases from V and 9 bases from J, leaving 20 bases between. Full variable domain (outside the CDR3, taken from reference TRBV11-2 and TRBJ2-1): EAGVAQSPRYKIIEKRQSVAFWCNPISGHATLYWYQQILGQGPKLLIQFQNNGVVDDSQLPKDRFSAERLKGVDSTLKIQPAKLEDSAVYLCASSRTGSPRGEQFFGPGTRLTVL.

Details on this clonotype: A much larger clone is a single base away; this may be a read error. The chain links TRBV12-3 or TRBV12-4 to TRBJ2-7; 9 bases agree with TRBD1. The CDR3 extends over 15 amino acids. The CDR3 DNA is TGTGCCAGCAGTTCACCCTGGACAGGGGCCTACGAGCGGTACTTC. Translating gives CASSSPWTGAYERYF.

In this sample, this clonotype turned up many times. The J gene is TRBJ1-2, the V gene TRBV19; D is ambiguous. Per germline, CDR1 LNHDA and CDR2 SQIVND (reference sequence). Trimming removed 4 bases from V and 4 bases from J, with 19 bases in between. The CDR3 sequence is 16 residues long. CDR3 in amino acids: CASSTTSLRTSYGYTF. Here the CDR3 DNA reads TGTGCCAGTAGTACCACCAGTCTCAGAACGTCCTATGGCTACACCTTC.

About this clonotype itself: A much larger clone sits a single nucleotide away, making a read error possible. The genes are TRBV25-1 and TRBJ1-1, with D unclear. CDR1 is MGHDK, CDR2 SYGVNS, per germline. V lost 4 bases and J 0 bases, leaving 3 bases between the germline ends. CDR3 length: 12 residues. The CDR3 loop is CASSGLNTEAFF. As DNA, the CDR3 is TGTGCCAGCAGTGGGCTGAACACTGAAGCTTTCTTT.

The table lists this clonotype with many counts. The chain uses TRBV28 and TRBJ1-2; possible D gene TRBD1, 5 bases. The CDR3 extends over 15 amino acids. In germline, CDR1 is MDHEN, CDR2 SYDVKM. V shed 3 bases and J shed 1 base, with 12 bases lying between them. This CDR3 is CASSFVDKVNYGYTF. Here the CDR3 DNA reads TGTGCCAGCAGTTTTGTGGACAAGGTTAACTATGGCTACACCTTC.

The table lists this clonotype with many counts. The CDR3 reads CATSRDSRGGYTF. CDR3 bases: TGTGCCACCAGCAGAGATAGCCGGGGAGGCTACACCTTC. V and J are TRBV15 and TRBJ1-2; no firm D call. V was clipped by 0 bases and J by 8 bases, with 10 bases between them. CDR1 is LNHNV, CDR2 YYDKDF, per germline (reference sequence). The CDR3 covers 13 residues.

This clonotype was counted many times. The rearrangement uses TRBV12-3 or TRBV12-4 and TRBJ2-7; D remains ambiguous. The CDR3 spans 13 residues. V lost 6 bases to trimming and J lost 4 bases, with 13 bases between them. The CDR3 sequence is CASSRGARYEQYF. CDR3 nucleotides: TGTGCCAGCAGCCGTGGAGCGCGGTACGAGCAGTACTTC.

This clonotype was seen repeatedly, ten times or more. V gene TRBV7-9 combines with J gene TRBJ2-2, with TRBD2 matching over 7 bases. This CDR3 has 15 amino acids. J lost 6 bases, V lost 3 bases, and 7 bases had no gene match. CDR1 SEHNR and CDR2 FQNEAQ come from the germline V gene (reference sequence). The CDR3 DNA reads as TGTGCCAGCAGCTTCAGGATGGCGGGGGCCGGGGAGCTGTTTTTT. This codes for CASSFRMAGAGELFF. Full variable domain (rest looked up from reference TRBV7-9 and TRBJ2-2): DTGVSQNPRHKITKRGQNVTFRCDPISEHNRLYWYRQTLGQGPEFLTYFQNEAQLEKSRLLSDRFSAERPKGSFSTLEIQRTEQGDSAMYLCASSFRMAGAGELFFGEGSRLTVL.

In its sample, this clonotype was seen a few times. The CDR3 loop is CASSGTGGPLDYGYTF. The CDR3 nucleotides are TGTGCCAGCAGCGGGACAGGGGGCCCTCTTGACTATGGCTACACCTTC. The V call is TRBV11-3, the J call TRBJ1-2; 12 bases agree with TRBD1. In germline, CDR1 is SGHNT, CDR2 YENEEA. This CDR3 is built from 16 residues. The V segment lost 5 bases and the J segment 3 bases; nucleotides outside the gene matches: 7.

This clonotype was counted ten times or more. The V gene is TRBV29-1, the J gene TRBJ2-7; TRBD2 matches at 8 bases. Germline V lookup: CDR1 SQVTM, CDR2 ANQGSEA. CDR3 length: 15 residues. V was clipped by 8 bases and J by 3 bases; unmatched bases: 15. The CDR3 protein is CSLAPGSGRVYEQYF. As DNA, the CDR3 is TGCAGCCTCGCCCCCGGGAGCGGGAGAGTCTACGAGCAGTACTTC.

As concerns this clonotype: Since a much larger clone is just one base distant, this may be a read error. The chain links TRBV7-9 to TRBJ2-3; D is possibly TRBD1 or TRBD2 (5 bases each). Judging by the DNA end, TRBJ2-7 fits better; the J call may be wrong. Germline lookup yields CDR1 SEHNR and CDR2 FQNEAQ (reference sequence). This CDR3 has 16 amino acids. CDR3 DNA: TGTGCCACCAGCTTACCGCGGGCGGCAGGGCCGGGCGAGCAGTACTTC. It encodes CATSLPRAAGPGEQYF.

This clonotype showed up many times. DNA of the CDR3: TGCGCCAGCAGCAAGGAAGGATACGAGCAGTACTTC. Amino acid sequence: CASSKEGYEQYF. The gene calls are TRBV5-1 and TRBJ2-7, with unresolved D. CDR1 and CDR2 from the germline V gene are SGHRS and YFSETQ. The V end was cut by 4 bases, the J end by 4 bases, with 9 bases between. This CDR3 has 12 amino acids.

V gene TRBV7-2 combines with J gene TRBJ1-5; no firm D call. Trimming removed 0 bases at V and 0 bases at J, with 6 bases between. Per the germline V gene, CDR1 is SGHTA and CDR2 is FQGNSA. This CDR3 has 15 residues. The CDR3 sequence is CASSLASNSNQPQHF. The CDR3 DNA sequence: TGTGCCAGCAGCTTAGCCAGTAATAGCAATCAGCCCCAGCATTTT.

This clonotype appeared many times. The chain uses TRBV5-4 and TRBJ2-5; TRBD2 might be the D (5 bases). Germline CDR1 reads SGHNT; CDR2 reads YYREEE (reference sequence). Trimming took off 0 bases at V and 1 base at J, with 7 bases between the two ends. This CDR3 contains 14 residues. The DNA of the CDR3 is TGTGCCAGCAGCTTGGCGGGGTTCCAAGAGACCCAGTACTTC. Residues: CASSLAGFQETQYF.

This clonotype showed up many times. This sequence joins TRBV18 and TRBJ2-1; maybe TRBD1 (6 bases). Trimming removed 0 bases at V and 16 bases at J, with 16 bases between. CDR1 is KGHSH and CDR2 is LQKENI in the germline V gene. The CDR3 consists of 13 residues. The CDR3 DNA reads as TGTGCCAGCTCACCACCGGCTTCAGGGGTTCGATTCTTC. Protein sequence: CASSPPASGVRFF.

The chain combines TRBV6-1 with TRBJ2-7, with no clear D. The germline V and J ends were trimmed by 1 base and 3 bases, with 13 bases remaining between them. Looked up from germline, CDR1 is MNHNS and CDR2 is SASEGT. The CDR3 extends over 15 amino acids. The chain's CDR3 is CASSEERVSSYEQYF. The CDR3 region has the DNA TGTGCCAGCAGTGAAGAAAGGGTTTCAAGCTACGAGCAGTACTTC.

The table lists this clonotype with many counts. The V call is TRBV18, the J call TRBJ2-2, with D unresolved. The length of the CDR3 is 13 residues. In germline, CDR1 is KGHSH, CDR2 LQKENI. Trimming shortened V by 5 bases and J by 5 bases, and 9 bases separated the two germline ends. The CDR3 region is CASSALGTGELFF. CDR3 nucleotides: TGTGCCAGCTCAGCATTGGGGACCGGGGAGCTGTTTTTT.

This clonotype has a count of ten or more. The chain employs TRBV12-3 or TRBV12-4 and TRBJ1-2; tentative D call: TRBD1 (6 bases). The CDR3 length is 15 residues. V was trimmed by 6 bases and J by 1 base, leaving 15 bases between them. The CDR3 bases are TGTGCCAGCAGAAAGGGACAAGTGGTTAACTATGGCTACACCTTC. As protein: CASRKGQVVNYGYTF.

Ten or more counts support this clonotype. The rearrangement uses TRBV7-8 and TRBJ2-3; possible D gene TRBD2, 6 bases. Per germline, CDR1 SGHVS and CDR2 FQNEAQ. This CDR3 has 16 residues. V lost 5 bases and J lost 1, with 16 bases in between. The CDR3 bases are TGTGCCAGCAGCCTAATAATCGGGGGAGGCACAGATACGCAGTATTTT. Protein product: CASSLIIGGGTDTQYF.

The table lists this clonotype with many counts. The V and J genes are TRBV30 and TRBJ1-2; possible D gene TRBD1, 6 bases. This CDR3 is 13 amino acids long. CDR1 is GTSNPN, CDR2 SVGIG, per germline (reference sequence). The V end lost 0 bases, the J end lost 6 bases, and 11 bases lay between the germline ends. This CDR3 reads CAWSVQGGNGYTF. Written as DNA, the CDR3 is TGTGCCTGGAGTGTACAGGGAGGGAATGGCTACACCTTC.